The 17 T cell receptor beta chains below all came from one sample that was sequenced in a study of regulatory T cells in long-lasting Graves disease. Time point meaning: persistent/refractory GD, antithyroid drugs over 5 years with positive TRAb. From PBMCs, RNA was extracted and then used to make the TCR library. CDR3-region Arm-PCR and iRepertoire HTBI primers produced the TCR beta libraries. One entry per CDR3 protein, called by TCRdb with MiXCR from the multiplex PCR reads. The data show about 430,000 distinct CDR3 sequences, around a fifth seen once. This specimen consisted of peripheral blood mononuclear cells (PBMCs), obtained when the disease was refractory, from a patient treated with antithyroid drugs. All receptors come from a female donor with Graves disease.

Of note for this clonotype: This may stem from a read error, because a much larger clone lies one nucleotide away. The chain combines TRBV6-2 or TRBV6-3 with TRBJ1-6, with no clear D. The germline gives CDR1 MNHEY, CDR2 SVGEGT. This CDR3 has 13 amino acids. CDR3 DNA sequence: TGTTCCAGCAGTGATAACGGAAATTCACCCCTCCACTTT. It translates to CSSSDNGNSPLHF.

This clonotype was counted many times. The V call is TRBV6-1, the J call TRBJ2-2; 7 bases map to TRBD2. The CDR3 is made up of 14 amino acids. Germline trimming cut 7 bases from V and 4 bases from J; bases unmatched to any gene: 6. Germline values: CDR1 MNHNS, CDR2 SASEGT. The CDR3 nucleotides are TGTGCCAGCACGCCGGGAGGAGGCACCGGGGAGCTGTTTTTT. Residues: CASTPGGGTGELFF.

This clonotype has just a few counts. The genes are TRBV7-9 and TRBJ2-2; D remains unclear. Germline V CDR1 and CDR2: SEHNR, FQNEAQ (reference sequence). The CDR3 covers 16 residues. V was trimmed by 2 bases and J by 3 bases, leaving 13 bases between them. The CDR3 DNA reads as TGTGCCAGCAGCTTAATCCCACCCTCGGACACCGGGGAGCTGTTTTTT. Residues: CASSLIPPSDTGELFF.

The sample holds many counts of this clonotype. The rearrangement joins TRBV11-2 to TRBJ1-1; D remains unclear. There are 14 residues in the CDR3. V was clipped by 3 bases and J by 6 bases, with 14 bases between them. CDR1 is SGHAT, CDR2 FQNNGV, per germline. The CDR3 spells CASSFLLSFSEAFF. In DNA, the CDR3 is TGTGCCAGCAGCTTCCTTTTATCGTTTTCTGAAGCTTTCTTT.

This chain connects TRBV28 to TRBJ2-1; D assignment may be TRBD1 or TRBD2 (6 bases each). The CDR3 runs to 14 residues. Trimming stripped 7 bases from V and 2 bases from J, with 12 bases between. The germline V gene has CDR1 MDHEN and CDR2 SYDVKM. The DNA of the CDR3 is TGTGCCAGCAATCTAGGGGGGCCCTACAATGAGCAGTTCTTC. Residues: CASNLGGPYNEQFF.

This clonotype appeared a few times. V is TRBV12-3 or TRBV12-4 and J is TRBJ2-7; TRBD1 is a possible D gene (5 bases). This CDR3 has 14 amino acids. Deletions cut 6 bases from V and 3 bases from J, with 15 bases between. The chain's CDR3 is CASSQRPGNYEQYF. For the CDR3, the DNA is TGTGCCAGCAGCCAAAGACCAGGGAACTACGAGCAGTACTTC.

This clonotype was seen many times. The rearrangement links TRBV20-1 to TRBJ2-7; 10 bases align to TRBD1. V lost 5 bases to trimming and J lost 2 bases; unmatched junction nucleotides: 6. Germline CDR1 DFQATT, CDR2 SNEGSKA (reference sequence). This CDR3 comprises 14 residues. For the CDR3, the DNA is TGCAGTGCTCTAAGGACAGGGGGGACCTACGAGCAGTACTTC. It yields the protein CSALRTGGTYEQYF.

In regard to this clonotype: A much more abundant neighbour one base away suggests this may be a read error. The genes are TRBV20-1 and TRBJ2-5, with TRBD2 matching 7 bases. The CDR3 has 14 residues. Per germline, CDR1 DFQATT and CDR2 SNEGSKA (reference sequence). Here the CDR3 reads CSAETSTYQETPYF. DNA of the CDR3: TGCAGTGCCGAGACTAGCACGTACCAAGAGACCCCGTACTTC.

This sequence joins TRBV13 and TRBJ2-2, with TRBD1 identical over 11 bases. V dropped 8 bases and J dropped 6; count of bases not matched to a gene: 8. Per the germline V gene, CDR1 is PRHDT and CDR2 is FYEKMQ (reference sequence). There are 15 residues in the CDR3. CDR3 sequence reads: CASGFLDRGPGELFF. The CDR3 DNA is TGTGCCAGCGGATTTTTGGACAGGGGGCCCGGGGAGCTGTTTTTT.

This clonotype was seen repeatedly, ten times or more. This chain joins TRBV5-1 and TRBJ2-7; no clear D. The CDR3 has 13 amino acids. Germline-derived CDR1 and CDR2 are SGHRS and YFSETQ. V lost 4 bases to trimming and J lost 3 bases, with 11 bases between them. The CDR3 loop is CASSLTVDYEQYF. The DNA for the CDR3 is TGCGCCAGCAGCCTCACCGTGGACTACGAGCAGTACTTC. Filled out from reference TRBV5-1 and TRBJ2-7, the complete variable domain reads KAGVTQTPRYLIKTRGQQVTLSCSPISGHRSVSWYQQTPGQGLQFLFEYFSETQRNKGNFPGRFSGRQFSNSRSEMNVSTLELGDSALYLCASSLTVDYEQYFGPGTRLTVT.

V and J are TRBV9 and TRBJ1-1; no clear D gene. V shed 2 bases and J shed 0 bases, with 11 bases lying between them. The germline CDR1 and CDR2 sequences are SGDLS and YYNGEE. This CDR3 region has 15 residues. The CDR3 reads CASSVKGSMNTEAFF. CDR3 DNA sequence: TGTGCCAGCAGCGTTAAAGGTTCTATGAACACTGAAGCTTTCTTT.

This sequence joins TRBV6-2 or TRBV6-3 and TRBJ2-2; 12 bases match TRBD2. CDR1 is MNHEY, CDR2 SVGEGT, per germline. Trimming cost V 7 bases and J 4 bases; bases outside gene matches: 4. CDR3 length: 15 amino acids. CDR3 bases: TGTGCCAGCACTAGCGGGAGGGTTTTCACCGGGGAGCTGTTTTTT. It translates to CASTSGRVFTGELFF.

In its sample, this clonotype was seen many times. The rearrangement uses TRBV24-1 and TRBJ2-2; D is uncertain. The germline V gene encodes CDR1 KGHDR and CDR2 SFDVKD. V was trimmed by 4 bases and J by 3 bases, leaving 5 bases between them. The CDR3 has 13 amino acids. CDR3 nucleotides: TGTGCCACCAGTGAATACGACACCGGGGAGCTGTTTTTT. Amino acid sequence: CATSEYDTGELFF.

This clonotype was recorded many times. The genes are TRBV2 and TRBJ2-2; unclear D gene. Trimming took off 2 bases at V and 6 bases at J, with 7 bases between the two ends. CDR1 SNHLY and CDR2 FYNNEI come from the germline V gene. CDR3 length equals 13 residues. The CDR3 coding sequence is TGTGCCAGCAGTGAACCGGCTTCCGGGGAGCTGTTTTTT. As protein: CASSEPASGELFF.

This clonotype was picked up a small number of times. The CDR3 DNA sequence: TGTGCCAGCTCACCGTCGGGTCTCTCCTACGAGCAGTACTTC. This translates into CASSPSGLSYEQYF. V gene TRBV18 combines with J gene TRBJ2-7, with no clear D. This CDR3 has 14 amino acids. Deletions cut 3 bases from V and 0 bases from J, with 9 bases between. Germline V gene data show CDR1 as KGHSH and CDR2 as LQKENI.

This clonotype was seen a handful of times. The CDR3 DNA reads TGTGCCAGTAGTATGGGGGACAGTGGGGTCAATCAGCCCCAGCATTTT. It translates to CASSMGDSGVNQPQHF. The V gene is TRBV19, the J gene TRBJ1-5; 7 bases agree with TRBD1. V was clipped by 3 bases and J by 3 bases; unmatched bases: 8. This CDR3 spans 16 amino acids. In germline, CDR1 is LNHDA, CDR2 SQIVND (reference sequence).

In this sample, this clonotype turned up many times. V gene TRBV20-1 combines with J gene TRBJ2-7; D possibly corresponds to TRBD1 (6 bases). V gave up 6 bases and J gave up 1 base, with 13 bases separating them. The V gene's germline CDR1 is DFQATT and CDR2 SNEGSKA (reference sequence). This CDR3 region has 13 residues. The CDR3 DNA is TGCAGTGCCACAGGGATTTGGTCCTACGAGCAGTACTTC. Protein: CSATGIWSYEQYF.